The 16 T cell receptor beta chains in this list originate from one sample, sequenced in a study of identical twins. From the 5' RACE reads, TCRdb called clonotypes with MiXCR, one entry per CDR3 protein. The repertoire includes about 280,000 distinct CDR3 sequences, roughly 8.6% of them detected once, and approximately 2% sits in the top ten. Separately, the same data were catalogued under a study of yellow fever vaccine responses in identical twins.

Sequenced input: memory (CD45RO+) T cells sorted from blood. These receptors originate from a woman between 18 and 29 years old in good health.

The rearrangement joins TRBV12-3 or TRBV12-4 to TRBJ1-2; D unclear. V dropped 3 bases and J dropped 3 bases, with 14 bases sitting between them. This CDR3 region has 15 residues. The CDR3 here is CASSFRQLPHYGYTF. CDR3 DNA sequence: TGTGCCAGCAGTTTTCGGCAGTTGCCTCACTATGGCTACACCTTC.

This clonotype was detected only a few times. The chain uses TRBV29-1 and TRBJ2-1, with D possibly matching TRBD2 (5 bases). Between the trimmed V and J ends, which lost 1 base and 10 bases, there was a span of 8 bases. CDR1 is SQVTM, CDR2 ANQGSEA, per germline. The CDR3 consists of 11 residues. CDR3: CSVEVTIEQFF. CDR3 coding DNA: TGCAGCGTTGAAGTGACTATAGAGCAGTTCTTC.

This clonotype was observed at least ten times. The rearrangement uses TRBV6-2 or TRBV6-3 and TRBJ2-7; TRBD1 matches 8 bases. CDR1 is MNHEY and CDR2 is SVGEGT in the germline V gene. J was trimmed by 3 bases and V by 0 bases; bases with no gene match: 1. The CDR3 sequence is 14 residues long. CDR3 region: CASSYSDRDYEQYV. The CDR3 DNA reads TGTGCCAGCAGTTACTCGGACAGGGACTACGAGCAGTACGTC.

This clonotype occurred many times. The V call is TRBV25-1, the J call TRBJ2-3; no clear D. This CDR3 comprises 14 residues. V was shortened by 2 bases and J by 5 bases, with 11 bases between the two germline ends. CDR1 is MGHDK and CDR2 is SYGVNS in the germline V gene. The CDR3 region has the DNA TGTGCCAGCAGTGAAAAAAGAGATCGAGATACGCAGTATTTT. Its protein is CASSEKRDRDTQYF.

In this sample, this clonotype turned up a few times. CDR3 in amino acids: CASSQDLNRQVNEQFF. CDR3 sequence (DNA): TGTGCCAGCAGCCAAGATCTAAACCGACAGGTCAATGAGCAGTTCTTC. This chain connects TRBV3-1 to TRBJ2-1, with D perhaps TRBD1 (6 bases). V lost 0 bases to trimming and J lost 6 bases, with 15 bases between them. CDR3 size: 16 residues. CDR1 LGHDT and CDR2 YNNKEL come from the germline V gene (reference sequence).

This rearrangement joins TRBV20-1 to TRBJ2-3; 9 bases fit TRBD2. J was trimmed by 3 bases and V by 6 bases; bases with no gene match: 7. The CDR3 length is 14 residues. Germline assignment: CDR1 DFQATT and CDR2 SNEGSKA (reference sequence). The CDR3 coding sequence is TGCAGTGCGACCGGGACTAGCTTAACAGATACGCAGTATTTT. It yields the protein CSATGTSLTDTQYF.

This clonotype was picked up many times. The rearrangement links TRBV12-3 or TRBV12-4 to TRBJ2-2; D gene unclear. The V gene lost 0 bases and the J gene lost 4 bases, with 9 bases spanning the gap. The CDR3 spans 15 residues. As DNA, the CDR3 is TGTGCCAGCAGTTTAGCGCGTCTGACCACCGGGGAGCTGTTTTTT. This gives the protein CASSLARLTTGELFF.

The CDR3 region is CASTLGTSTGELFF. In nucleotides, the CDR3 is TGCGCCAGCACGCTCGGGACGTCCACCGGGGAGCTGTTTTTT. This sequence joins TRBV5-1 and TRBJ2-2, with D perhaps given as TRBD1 or TRBD2 (5 bases each). CDR1 and CDR2 from the germline V gene are SGHRS and YFSETQ. Trimming took 6 bases from V and 4 from J, leaving 13 bases between them. This CDR3 is 14 amino acids long. The variable domain in full, with the rest retrieved from reference TRBV5-1 and TRBJ2-2, is KAGVTQTPRYLIKTRGQQVTLSCSPISGHRSVSWYQQTPGQGLQFLFEYFSETQRNKGNFPGRFSGRQFSNSRSEMNVSTLELGDSALYLCASTLGTSTGELFFGEGSRLTVL.

This clonotype showed up just a few times. The chain uses TRBV5-6 and TRBJ2-1, with 11 bases identical to TRBD2. The CDR3 extends over 17 amino acids. J was trimmed by 0 bases and V by 4 bases; bases with no gene match: 6. Germline loops: CDR1 SGHDT, CDR2 YYEEEE. This chain's CDR3 is CASSPRLAGYSYNEQFF. In nucleotides, the CDR3 is TGTGCCAGCAGCCCGCGACTAGCGGGGTACTCCTACAATGAGCAGTTCTTC.

Worth noting for this clonotype: This may arise from a read error, as a much more abundant clone is one base away. The chain links TRBV24-1 to TRBJ2-7, with D perhaps matching TRBD2 (6 bases). Germline V gene lookup returns CDR1 KGHDR and CDR2 SFDVKD. The CDR3 extends over 15 amino acids. The CDR3 bases are TGTGCCACCCCGCGGGGTCGGACGGGAAACTACGGGCAGTACTTC. Encoded protein: CATPRGRTGNYGQYF.

V is TRBV29-1 and J is TRBJ2-2; no reliable D call. V was cut by 5 bases and J by 0 bases, with 7 bases left in between. The CDR3 extends over 13 amino acids. Germline CDR1 and CDR2: SQVTM and ANQGSEA. The CDR3 protein is CSVWPSNTGELFF. The CDR3 DNA reads TGCAGCGTTTGGCCGTCGAACACCGGGGAGCTGTTTTTT.

In its sample, this clonotype was seen many times. The V call is TRBV28, the J call TRBJ2-5; unclear D gene. The V and J ends lost 3 bases and 4 bases respectively, with 12 bases between them. This CDR3 region has 14 residues. Germline-derived CDR1 and CDR2 are MDHEN and SYDVKM. The CDR3 sequence: CASSFRRVPETQYF. CDR3 DNA sequence: TGTGCCAGCAGTTTTCGAAGGGTTCCAGAGACCCAGTACTTC.

At least ten counts were recorded for this clonotype. The chain recombines TRBV27 with TRBJ1-6; a possible D gene is TRBD1 (5 bases). V lost 5 bases, J lost 10 bases, and 21 bases lay in between. Per germline, CDR1 MNHEY and CDR2 SMNVEV (reference sequence). The CDR3 runs to 16 residues. CDR3 region: CASSRTTGGRDSPLHF. The CDR3 DNA is TGTGCCAGCAGTCGGACCACGGGGGGTCGGGACTCACCCCTCCACTTT.

CDR3 in amino acids: CASSLRGAEQFF. The CDR3 DNA follows: TGTGCCAGCAGTTTAAGGGGGGCCGAGCAGTTCTTC. The chain carries TRBV6-6 and TRBJ2-1; tentatively, D is TRBD1 or TRBD2 (6 bases each). The CDR3 length is 12 residues. V lost 4 bases and J lost 10, with 11 bases in between. Germline V gene lookup returns CDR1 MNHNY and CDR2 SVGAGI (reference sequence).

The rearrangement uses TRBV10-3 and TRBJ2-6; 10 nucleotides agree with TRBD1. V was clipped by 8 bases and J by 0 bases; unmatched bases: 4. The CDR3 has 16 residues. CDR1 is ENHRY, CDR2 SYGVKD, per germline. CDR3 sequence reads: CAIRDRGSSGANVLTF. The CDR3 DNA reads as TGTGCCATCCGGGACAGGGGCAGCTCTGGGGCCAACGTCCTGACTTTC.

The V call is TRBV11-3, the J call TRBJ2-5; D is undetermined. The CDR3 is 13 residues long. V was cut by 1 base and J by 5 bases, with 8 bases left in between. Germline-derived CDR1 and CDR2 are SGHNT and YENEEA. CDR3 DNA sequence: TGTGCCAGCAGCTTAGGAGCGTGGGAGACCCAGTACTTC. This sequence encodes CASSLGAWETQYF.